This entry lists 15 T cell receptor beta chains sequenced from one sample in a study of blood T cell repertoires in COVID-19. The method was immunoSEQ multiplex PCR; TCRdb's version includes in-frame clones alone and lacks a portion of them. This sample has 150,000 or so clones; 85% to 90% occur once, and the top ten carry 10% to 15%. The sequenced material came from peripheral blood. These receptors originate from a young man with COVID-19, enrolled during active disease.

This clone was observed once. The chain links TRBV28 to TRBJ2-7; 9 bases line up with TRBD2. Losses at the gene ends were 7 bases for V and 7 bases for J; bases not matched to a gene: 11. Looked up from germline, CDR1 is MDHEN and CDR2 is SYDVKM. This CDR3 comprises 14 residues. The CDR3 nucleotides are TGTGCCAGCACCATGGCGGGGGGGGCCTTGGAGCAGTACTTC. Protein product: CASTMAGGALEQYF. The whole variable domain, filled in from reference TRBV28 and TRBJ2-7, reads DVKVTQSSRYLVKRTGEKVFLECVQDMDHENMFWYRQDPGLGLRLIYFSYDVKMKEKGDIPEGYSVSREKKERFSLILESASTNQTSMYLCASTMAGGALEQYFGPGTRLTVT.

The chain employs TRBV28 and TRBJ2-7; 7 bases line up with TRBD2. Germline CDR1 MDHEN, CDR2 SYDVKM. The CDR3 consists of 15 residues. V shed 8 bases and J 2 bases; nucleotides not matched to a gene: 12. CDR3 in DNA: TGTGCCAGCTCCCCCCGGGGCGGGAGAACCTACGAGCAGTACTTC. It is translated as CASSPRGGRTYEQYF.

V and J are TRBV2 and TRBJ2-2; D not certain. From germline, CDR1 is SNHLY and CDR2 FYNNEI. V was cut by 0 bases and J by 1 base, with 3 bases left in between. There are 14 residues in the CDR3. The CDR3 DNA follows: TGTGCCAGCAGTGAAGCGAGGAACACCGGGGAGCTGTTTTTT. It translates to CASSEARNTGELFF.

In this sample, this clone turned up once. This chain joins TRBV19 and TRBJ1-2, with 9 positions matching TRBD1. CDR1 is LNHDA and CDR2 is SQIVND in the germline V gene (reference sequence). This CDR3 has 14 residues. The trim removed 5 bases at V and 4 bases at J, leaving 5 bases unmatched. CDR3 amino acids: CASSGGTGIYGYTF. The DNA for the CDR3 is TGTGCCAGTAGTGGCGGGACAGGGATCTATGGCTACACCTTC.

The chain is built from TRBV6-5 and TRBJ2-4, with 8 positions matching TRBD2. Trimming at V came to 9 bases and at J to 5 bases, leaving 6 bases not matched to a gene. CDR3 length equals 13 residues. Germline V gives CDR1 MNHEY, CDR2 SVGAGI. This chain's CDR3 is CASIAGTENIQYF. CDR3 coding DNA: TGTGCCAGTATAGCGGGAACCGAAAACATTCAGTACTTC.

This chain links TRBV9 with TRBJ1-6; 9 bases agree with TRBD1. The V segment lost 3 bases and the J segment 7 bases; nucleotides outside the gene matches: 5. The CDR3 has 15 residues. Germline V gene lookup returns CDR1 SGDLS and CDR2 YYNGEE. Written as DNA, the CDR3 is TGTGCCAGCAGCGCACGTGGGACAGGGAATTCACCCCTCCACTTT. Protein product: CASSARGTGNSPLHF. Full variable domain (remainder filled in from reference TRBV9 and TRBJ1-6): DSGVTQTPKHLITATGQRVTLRCSPRSGDLSVYWYQQSLDQGLQFLIQYYNGEERAKGNILERFSAQQFPDLHSELNLSSLELGDSALYFCASSARGTGNSPLHFGNGTRLTVT.

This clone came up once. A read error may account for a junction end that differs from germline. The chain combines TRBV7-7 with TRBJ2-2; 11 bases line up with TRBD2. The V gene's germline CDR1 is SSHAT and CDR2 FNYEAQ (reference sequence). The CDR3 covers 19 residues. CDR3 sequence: CASSLPNPVAGGYTGELFF. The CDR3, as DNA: TGTGCTAGCAGCTTACCCAATCCCGTAGCGGGAGGGTATACCGGGGAGCTGTTTTTT.

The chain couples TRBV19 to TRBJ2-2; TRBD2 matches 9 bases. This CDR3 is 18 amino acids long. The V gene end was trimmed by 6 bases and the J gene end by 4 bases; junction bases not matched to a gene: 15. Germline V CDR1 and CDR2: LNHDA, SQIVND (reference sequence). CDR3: CASSLSVSGRIGTGELFF. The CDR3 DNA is TGTGCCAGTAGCCTCAGCGTTAGCGGGAGAATAGGCACCGGGGAGCTGTTTTTT.

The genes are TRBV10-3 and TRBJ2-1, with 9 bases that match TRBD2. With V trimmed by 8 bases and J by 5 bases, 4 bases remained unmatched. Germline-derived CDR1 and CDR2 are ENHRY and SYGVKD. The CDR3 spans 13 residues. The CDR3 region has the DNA TGTGCCATCTCAGCGGGGGGAAACAATGAGCAGTTCTTC. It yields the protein CAISAGGNNEQFF.

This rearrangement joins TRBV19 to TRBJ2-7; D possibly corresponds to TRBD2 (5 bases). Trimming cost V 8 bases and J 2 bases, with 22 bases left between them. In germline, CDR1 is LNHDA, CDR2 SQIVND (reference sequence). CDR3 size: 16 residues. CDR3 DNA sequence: TGTGCCAGTCAACCCCCCTGGGAGAAGAGGACCTACGAGCAGTACTTC. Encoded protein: CASQPPWEKRTYEQYF.

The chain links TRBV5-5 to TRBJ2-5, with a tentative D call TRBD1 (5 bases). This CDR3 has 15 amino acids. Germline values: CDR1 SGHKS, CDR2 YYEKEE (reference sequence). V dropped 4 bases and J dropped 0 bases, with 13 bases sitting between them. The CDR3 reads CASSPWTPNQETQYF. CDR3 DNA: TGTGCCAGCAGCCCATGGACACCTAACCAAGAGACCCAGTACTTC.

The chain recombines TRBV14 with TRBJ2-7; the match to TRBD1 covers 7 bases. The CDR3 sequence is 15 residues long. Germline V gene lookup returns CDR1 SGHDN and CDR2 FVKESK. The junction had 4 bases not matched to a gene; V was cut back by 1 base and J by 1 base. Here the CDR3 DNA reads TGTGCCAGCAGCCAAGGAGGGACAGTTTCCTACGAGCAGTACTTC. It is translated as CASSQGGTVSYEQYF.

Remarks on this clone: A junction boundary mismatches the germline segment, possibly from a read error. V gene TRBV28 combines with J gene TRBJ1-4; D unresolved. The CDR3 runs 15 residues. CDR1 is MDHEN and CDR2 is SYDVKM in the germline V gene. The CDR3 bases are TGTGCCAGCAGTCCACCGATGGATACTAATGAAAAACTGCTTTTT. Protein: CASSPPMDTNEKLLF.

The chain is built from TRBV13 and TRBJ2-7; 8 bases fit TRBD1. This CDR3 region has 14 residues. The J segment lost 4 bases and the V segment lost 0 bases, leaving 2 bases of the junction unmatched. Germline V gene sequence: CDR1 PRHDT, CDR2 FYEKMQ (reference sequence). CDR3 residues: CASSLGQGDYEQYF. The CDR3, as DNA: TGTGCCAGCAGCTTAGGACAGGGGGATTACGAGCAGTACTTC.

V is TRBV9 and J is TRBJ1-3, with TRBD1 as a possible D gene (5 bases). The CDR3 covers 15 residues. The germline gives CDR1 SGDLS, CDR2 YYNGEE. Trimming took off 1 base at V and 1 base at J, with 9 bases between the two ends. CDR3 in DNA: TGTGCCAGCAGCGTACAGGGTATATCTGGAAACACCATATATTTT. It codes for CASSVQGISGNTIYF. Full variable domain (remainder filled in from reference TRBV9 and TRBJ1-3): DSGVTQTPKHLITATGQRVTLRCSPRSGDLSVYWYQQSLDQGLQFLIQYYNGEERAKGNILERFSAQQFPDLHSELNLSSLELGDSALYFCASSVQGISGNTIYFGEGSWLTVV.